One and the same sample provided the 9 T cell receptor beta chains below, sequenced in a study of early T cells in non-severe SARS-CoV-2 infection (dated by TCRdb to about 2021). The method was 5' RACE. The instrument given in TCRdb is NextSeq 500. The public reads were quality trimmed at Q25 with fastp and then assembled into clones with MiXCR by TCRdb, keeping productive beta chains. One record per CDR3 amino acid sequence lists the most common genes and DNA. Counted in this sample were around 53,000 distinct CDR3 sequences; 8.5% to 10% of them appeared once. About 8.3% of the sample goes to the ten largest clones. The specimen sequenced was whole blood. The receptors shown here come from an adult who was a healthcare worker with PCR-confirmed SARS-CoV-2 infection or an uninfected control (not recorded which).

The CDR3 loop reads CASSPAKGASYNEQFF. DNA for the CDR3: TGTGCCAGCAGCCCCGCCAAAGGGGCATCCTACAATGAGCAGTTCTTC. The chain joins TRBV7-9 to TRBJ2-1; a possible D gene is TRBD1 (5 bases). The CDR3 sequence is 16 residues long. The V gene lost 5 bases and the J gene lost 1 base, with 15 bases spanning the gap. The germline V gene has CDR1 SEHNR and CDR2 FQNEAQ (reference sequence).

This clonotype has only a few counts. The rearrangement links TRBV20-1 to TRBJ1-1; D gene unclear. Between the trimmed V and J ends, which lost 0 bases and 3 bases, there was a span of 14 bases. The CDR3 is made up of 15 amino acids. Germline assignment: CDR1 DFQATT and CDR2 SNEGSKA (reference sequence). The CDR3 here is CSARDPMGTHTEAFF. The DNA for the CDR3 is TGCAGTGCTAGAGATCCAATGGGCACCCACACTGAAGCTTTCTTT.

This sequence joins TRBV12-5 and TRBJ1-1, with D possibly matching TRBD1 (5 bases). V was clipped by 5 bases and J by 8 bases, with 9 bases between them. The germline gives CDR1 LGHNT, CDR2 FRNRAP. The length of the CDR3 is 11 residues. The CDR3 loop reads CASGIRGEAFF. CDR3 bases: TGTGCTAGTGGTATTAGGGGAGAAGCTTTCTTT.

This clonotype was counted between two and nine times. V gene TRBV11-2 combines with J gene TRBJ2-7; D ambiguous. Germline V CDR1 and CDR2: SGHAT, FQNNGV. The CDR3 runs to 12 residues. V dropped 3 bases and J dropped 3 bases, with 6 bases sitting between them. DNA for the CDR3: TGTGCCAGCAGCTTTTACAGCTACGAGCAGTACTTC. This sequence encodes CASSFYSYEQYF.

Only a few counts were recorded for this clonotype. The V gene is TRBV7-9, the J gene TRBJ2-5; possible D gene TRBD1, 5 bases. Germline CDR1 reads SEHNR; CDR2 reads FQNEAQ (reference sequence). The CDR3 totals 12 residues. The ends were cut back, 6 bases at V and 4 bases at J, with 9 bases in the middle. The CDR3 here is CASRPDRETQYF. CDR3 coding DNA: TGTGCCAGCAGACCCGACAGAGAGACCCAGTACTTC.

There are many counts of this clonotype. This chain links TRBV20-1 with TRBJ2-7, with unresolved D. The CDR3 contains 16 residues. Per the germline V gene, CDR1 is DFQATT and CDR2 is SNEGSKA (reference sequence). The V end was cut by 4 bases, the J end by 5 bases, with 24 bases between. The CDR3 nucleotides are TGCAGTGCTACGCCCACCCTTCTAGGGTTGGTCCACGAGCAGTACTTC. Amino acid sequence: CSATPTLLGLVHEQYF.

V is TRBV30 and J is TRBJ2-3, with D perhaps matching TRBD2 (6 bases). The germline CDR1 and CDR2 sequences are GTSNPN and SVGIG (reference sequence). Trimming left V 3 bases short and J 5 bases short, with 18 bases between. The length of the CDR3 is 15 residues. The CDR3: CAWRGRRGPQDTQYF. The DNA of the CDR3 is TGTGCCTGGAGGGGGAGGAGGGGTCCGCAAGATACGCAGTATTTT.

The rearrangement uses TRBV21-1 and TRBJ2-3; TRBD1 is taken as the D call from the table, unchecked against the DNA. TRBV21-1 is assigned pseudogene status. CDR3 length: 16 residues. The chain's CDR3 is CASSPQTGGLADTQYF. CDR3 in DNA: TGTGCCAGCAGCCCACAGACAGGGGGCCTGGCAGATACGCAGTATTTT.

There are many counts of this clonotype. V is TRBV4-1 and J is TRBJ2-1; no clear D gene. V dropped 5 bases and J dropped 6 bases, with 8 bases sitting between them. Per the germline V gene, CDR1 is MGHRA and CDR2 is YSYEKL. This CDR3 is 12 amino acids long. CDR3 sequence (DNA): TGCGCCAGCAGCATGCTCCGCAATGAGCAGTTCTTC. Protein product: CASSMLRNEQFF.